The 23 T cell receptor beta chains listed next were all sequenced from one sample in a study of graft-versus-host responses after intestinal transplantation. Antigens of these TCRs are unknown. Method: immunoSEQ multiplex PCR; TCRdb's copy keeps in-frame clones and lacks some. The sample contains 88,000 or so clones, 85% to 90% of which appear only once. Specimen: unstimulated CD4+ T cells sorted from spleen or lymph node cells, collected before intestinal transplant. These receptors were taken from a human donor who received an intestinal transplant.

This clone was seen once. The chain is built from TRBV4-1 and TRBJ2-5, with 8 bases aligning to TRBD1. Germline-derived CDR1 and CDR2 are MGHRA and YSYEKL. CDR3 length equals 16 residues. V was pared by 4 bases and J by 4 bases, with 11 bases of the junction left unmatched. The CDR3 is CASSPLRQGQGETQYF. In DNA, the CDR3 is TGCGCCAGCAGCCCCCTCCGACAGGGGCAAGGAGAGACCCAGTACTTC.

The chain couples TRBV19 to TRBJ1-2, with D perhaps matching TRBD1 (5 bases). The ends were cut back, 7 bases at V and 3 bases at J, with 9 bases in the middle. This CDR3 spans 12 amino acids. Germline-derived CDR1 and CDR2 are LNHDA and SQIVND (reference sequence). DNA of the CDR3: TGTGCCAGTAACAACAGGTACTATGGCTACACCTTC. Translating gives CASNNRYYGYTF.

This clone was seen a few times. The chain has TRBV6-5 and TRBJ2-7, with a weak D call TRBD1 (6 bases). Germline lookup yields CDR1 MNHEY and CDR2 SVGAGI. This CDR3 contains 14 residues. The V end lost 6 bases, the J end lost 2 bases, and 14 bases lay between the germline ends. The DNA for the CDR3 is TGTGCCAGCAGGGCTCCGGGACAACCCTACGAGCAGTACTTC. Translated: CASRAPGQPYEQYF.

The chain carries TRBV5-8 and TRBJ2-3; the D is unclear. The V and J ends lost 5 bases and 1 base respectively, with 17 bases between them. This CDR3 is built from 16 residues. From germline, CDR1 is SGHTS and CDR2 YDEGEE. The CDR3 region has the DNA TGTGCCAGCAGTTTCCGGGTCGGGTCCCGCACAGATACGCAGTATTTT. Translation gives CASSFRVGSRTDTQYF.

This clone was observed once. The CDR3 is CASSPTTGDSPLHF. The CDR3 region has the DNA TGTGCCAGCTCACCCACAACGGGGGATTCACCCCTCCACTTT. This chain joins TRBV18 and TRBJ1-6, with a tentative D call TRBD1 (5 bases). The CDR3 length is 14 residues. Germline-derived CDR1 and CDR2 are KGHSH and LQKENI. V was trimmed by 3 bases and J by 8 bases, leaving 11 bases between them. Filled out from reference TRBV18 and TRBJ1-6, the complete variable domain reads NAGVMQNPRHLVRRRGQEARLRCSPMKGHSHVYWYRQLPEEGLKFMVYLQKENIIDESGMPKERFSAEFPKEGPSILRIQQVVRGDSAAYFCASSPTTGDSPLHFGNGTRLTVT.

This chain joins TRBV19 and TRBJ1-2; maybe TRBD1 (6 bases). The CDR3 covers 15 residues. V was pared by 3 bases and J by 4 bases, with 15 bases between. Germline CDR1 and CDR2: LNHDA and SQIVND (reference sequence). The CDR3 protein is CASSISGTHPYGYTF. In DNA form, the CDR3 reads TGTGCCAGTAGTATTTCCGGGACACACCCCTATGGCTACACCTTC. The full variable domain, its missing parts supplied by reference TRBV19 and TRBJ1-2, is DGGITQSPKYLFRKEGQNVTLSCEQNLNHDAMYWYRQDPGQGLRLIYYSQIVNDFQKGDIAEGYSVSREKKESFPLTVTSAQKNPTAFYLCASSISGTHPYGYTFGSGTRLTVV.

The chain is built from TRBV19 and TRBJ2-7; 11 nucleotides agree with TRBD2. The CDR3 length is 15 residues. The J segment lost 2 bases and the V segment lost 5 bases, leaving 5 bases of the junction unmatched. Per germline, CDR1 LNHDA and CDR2 SQIVND (reference sequence). CDR3 nucleotides: TGTGCCAGTAGTGCCCCGGGACTAGCGGCCTACGAGCAGTACTTC. It codes for CASSAPGLAAYEQYF.

The V and J genes are TRBV6-1 and TRBJ1-5, with D perhaps TRBD1 (5 bases). Per germline, CDR1 MNHNS and CDR2 SASEGT. V was trimmed by 5 bases and J by 5 bases, leaving 13 bases between them. This CDR3 is built from 14 residues. The CDR3 reads CASSQGVWDQPQHF. CDR3 DNA sequence: TGTGCCAGCAGTCAGGGCGTCTGGGATCAGCCCCAGCATTTT.

CDR3: CASSQGASGGGDTQYF. The DNA of the CDR3 is TGCGCCAGCAGCCAAGGGGCTAGCGGGGGAGGAGATACGCAGTATTTT. V and J are TRBV4-1 and TRBJ2-3; 10 bases align to TRBD2. The CDR3 loop spans 16 amino acids. With V trimmed by 1 base and J by 5 bases, 6 bases remained unmatched. Germline V gene lookup returns CDR1 MGHRA and CDR2 YSYEKL.

This sequence joins TRBV9 and TRBJ2-7; 7 bases match TRBD2. The germline V gene encodes CDR1 SGDLS and CDR2 YYNGEE. This CDR3 spans 14 amino acids. V lost 4 bases, J lost 0 bases, and 4 bases stayed unmatched. The CDR3 sequence is CASSPSGGSYEQYF. CDR3 nucleotides: TGTGCCAGCAGCCCATCGGGGGGCTCCTACGAGCAGTACTTC.

V is TRBV29-1 and J is TRBJ2-5; the match to TRBD2 covers 12 bases. V lost 7 bases to trimming and J lost 2 bases; unmatched junction nucleotides: 11. Germline CDR1 is SQVTM and CDR2 is ANQGSEA. CDR3 length: 16 amino acids. As DNA, the CDR3 is TGCAGCGCCACGGTTACTAGCGGGGGGCCACAAGAGACCCAGTACTTC. Amino acids: CSATVTSGGPQETQYF.

This rearrangement joins TRBV5-6 to TRBJ1-2, with D possibly TRBD1 on 5 matching bases. The germline gives CDR1 SGHDT, CDR2 YYEEEE. Deletions cut 0 bases from V and 0 bases from J, with 12 bases between. The CDR3 is made up of 16 amino acids. The CDR3: CASSLGRGSTNYGYTF. The CDR3 nucleotides are TGTGCCAGCAGCTTGGGGCGGGGCAGCACTAACTATGGCTACACCTTC. Full variable domain (missing parts from reference TRBV5-6 and TRBJ1-2): DAGVTQSPTHLIKTRGQQVTLRCSPKSGHDTVSWYQQALGQGPQFIFQYYEEEERQRGNFPDRFSGHQFPNYSSELNVNALLLGDSALYLCASSLGRGSTNYGYTFGSGTRLTVV.

The chain links TRBV6-6 to TRBJ2-1; TRBD2 might be the D (5 bases). Germline loops: CDR1 MNHNY, CDR2 SVGAGI (reference sequence). CDR3 length equals 12 residues. Trimming cost V 7 bases and J 8 bases, with 12 bases left between them. The CDR3 DNA reads as TGTGCCAGCAAGGCGGGTGGGGATGAGCAGTTCTTC. It specifies CASKAGGDEQFF.

V and J are TRBV9 and TRBJ2-3, with 10 bases fitting TRBD2. The V gene's germline CDR1 is SGDLS and CDR2 YYNGEE. V lost 3 bases, J lost 1 base, and 5 bases stayed unmatched. The CDR3 length is 16 residues. The CDR3 here is CASSAGLAVRTDTQYF. The CDR3 bases are TGTGCCAGCAGCGCCGGACTAGCGGTCCGCACAGATACGCAGTATTTT.

J is TRBJ1-3 and V is TRBV6-5; a weak D match, TRBD1 (6 bases). V was clipped by 2 bases and J by 0 bases, with 8 bases between them. This CDR3 spans 15 amino acids. Germline V gene lookup returns CDR1 MNHEY and CDR2 SVGAGI. The CDR3 is CASSYQGHSGNTIYF. DNA for the CDR3: TGTGCCAGCAGTTACCAGGGGCACTCTGGAAACACCATATATTTT.

The chain links TRBV5-5 to TRBJ1-6, with D possibly matching TRBD1 (6 bases). Trimming took 2 bases from V and 10 from J, leaving 19 bases between them. Germline V gene sequence: CDR1 SGHKS, CDR2 YYEKEE (reference sequence). CDR3 length equals 16 residues. The chain's CDR3 is CASSFNSGGPGSPLHF. The CDR3 DNA reads as TGTGCCAGCAGCTTTAATTCGGGGGGGCCCGGGTCACCCCTCCACTTT.

The gene calls are TRBV5-1 and TRBJ1-1, with D uncertain. The CDR3 length is 15 residues. Germline V gene sequence: CDR1 SGHRS, CDR2 YFSETQ. The germline V and J ends were trimmed by 0 bases and 7 bases, with 16 bases remaining between them. The CDR3 loop is CASSLVAGNLYEAFF. In nucleotides, the CDR3 is TGCGCCAGCAGCTTGGTAGCCGGGAATTTATATGAAGCTTTCTTT.

In this sample, this clone turned up a few times. The chain links TRBV6-5 to TRBJ1-5; TRBD1 agrees at 8 bases. Trimming took 5 bases from V and 11 from J; bases not matched to a gene: 8. This CDR3 is built from 13 residues. CDR1 and CDR2 from the germline V gene are MNHEY and SVGAGI. The CDR3 here is CASSAGTGGAQHF. DNA of the CDR3: TGTGCCAGCAGTGCCGGGACAGGAGGGGCCCAGCATTTT.

This clone came up once. The chain couples TRBV7-2 to TRBJ1-1; possibly TRBD1 for D (5 bases). This CDR3 contains 14 residues. The V end was cut by 4 bases, the J end by 4 bases, with 13 bases between. The germline V gene has CDR1 SGHTA and CDR2 FQGNSA. The CDR3 DNA reads TGTGCCAGCAGCTCCAGGGTTGGCGCCACTGAAGCTTTCTTT. As protein: CASSSRVGATEAFF.

The chain employs TRBV5-1 and TRBJ1-2; maybe TRBD1 (5 bases). The CDR3 runs 14 residues. V gave up 6 bases and J gave up 1 base, with 13 bases separating them. Per the germline V gene, CDR1 is SGHRS and CDR2 is YFSETQ. CDR3 region: CASNLDTVNYGYTF. As DNA, the CDR3 is TGCGCCAGCAACCTGGACACGGTTAACTATGGCTACACCTTC.

The chain is built from TRBV19 and TRBJ2-1, with 10 positions matching TRBD1. The ends lost 4 bases at V and 3 bases at J; junction bases unmatched: 6. The CDR3 runs to 16 residues. Germline-derived CDR1 and CDR2 are LNHDA and SQIVND (reference sequence). CDR3 in DNA: TGTGCCAGTAGTACAGACGGGACAGGGGTCTACAATGAGCAGTTCTTC. Its translation: CASSTDGTGVYNEQFF.

V usage is TRBV14 and J usage is TRBJ1-1; no firm D call. CDR1 is SGHDN, CDR2 FVKESK, per germline. The CDR3 contains 16 residues. The V and J ends lost 1 base and 6 bases respectively, with 18 bases between them. For the CDR3, the DNA is TGTGCCAGCAGCCAAGTTCGCGGGTCCTGGTTTGCTGAAGCTTTCTTT. Translation: CASSQVRGSWFAEAFF.

The count of this clone is one. The V call is TRBV11-2, the J call TRBJ2-5; tentative D call: TRBD2 (7 bases). This CDR3 spans 16 amino acids. V shed 7 bases and J shed 2 bases, with 20 bases lying between them. Per the germline V gene, CDR1 is SGHAT and CDR2 is FQNNGV. This CDR3 reads CASTQGRRGPQETQYF. CDR3 in DNA: TGTGCCAGCACCCAGGGCCGGCGGGGGCCGCAAGAGACCCAGTACTTC. Looking up the rest from reference TRBV11-2 and TRBJ2-5 gives the full variable domain: EAGVAQSPRYKIIEKRQSVAFWCNPISGHATLYWYQQILGQGPKLLIQFQNNGVVDDSQLPKDRFSAERLKGVDSTLKIQPAKLEDSAVYLCASTQGRRGPQETQYFGPGTRLLVL.